This T cell receptor (beta chain) is drawn from a study of T cells expressing NK-cell markers. Study as a whole: Sequenced donors, eight in total, included seven who were HCMV-seropositive and one who was seronegative.

Regarding the study as a whole: A handful of donors carried dominant NKG2C+ clonotypes that made up roughly 1.0-7.5% of their CD8+ T cells.

In the case of this clonotype: Its antigen is unidentified.

Per germline, CDR1 MNHEY and CDR2 SMNVEV (reference sequence). The CDR3 is 15 residues long. Production of TCR beta cDNA relied on 5'RACE template switching with UMIs. TCRdb reprocessed the 5' RACE reads and reports one entry per CDR3 protein, with no DNA. This repertoire includes about 550,000 distinct CDR3 sequences. The TCR originated in a man in his late teens or twenties in good health. The sample comprised blood T cells: a sorted CD56 or NKG2C T cell subset, CD4+ or CD8+ T cells, or bulk PBMC T cells (not recorded which). The V gene is TRBV27, the J gene TRBJ2-7. CDR3 region: CASSFSTGMNYEQYF.